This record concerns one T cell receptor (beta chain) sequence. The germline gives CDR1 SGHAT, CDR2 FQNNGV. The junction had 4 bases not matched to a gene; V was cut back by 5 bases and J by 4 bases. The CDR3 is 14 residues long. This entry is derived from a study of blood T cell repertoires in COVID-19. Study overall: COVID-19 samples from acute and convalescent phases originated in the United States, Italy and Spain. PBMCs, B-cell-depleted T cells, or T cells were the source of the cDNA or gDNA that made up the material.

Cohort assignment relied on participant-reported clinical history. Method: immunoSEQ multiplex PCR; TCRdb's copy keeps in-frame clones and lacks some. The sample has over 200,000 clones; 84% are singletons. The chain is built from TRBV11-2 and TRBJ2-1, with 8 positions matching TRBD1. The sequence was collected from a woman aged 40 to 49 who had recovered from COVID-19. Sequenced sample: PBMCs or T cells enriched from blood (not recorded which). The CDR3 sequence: CASSRGTGYNEQFF. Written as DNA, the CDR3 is TGTGCCAGCAGCCGTGGGACAGGTTACAATGAGCAGTTCTTC.